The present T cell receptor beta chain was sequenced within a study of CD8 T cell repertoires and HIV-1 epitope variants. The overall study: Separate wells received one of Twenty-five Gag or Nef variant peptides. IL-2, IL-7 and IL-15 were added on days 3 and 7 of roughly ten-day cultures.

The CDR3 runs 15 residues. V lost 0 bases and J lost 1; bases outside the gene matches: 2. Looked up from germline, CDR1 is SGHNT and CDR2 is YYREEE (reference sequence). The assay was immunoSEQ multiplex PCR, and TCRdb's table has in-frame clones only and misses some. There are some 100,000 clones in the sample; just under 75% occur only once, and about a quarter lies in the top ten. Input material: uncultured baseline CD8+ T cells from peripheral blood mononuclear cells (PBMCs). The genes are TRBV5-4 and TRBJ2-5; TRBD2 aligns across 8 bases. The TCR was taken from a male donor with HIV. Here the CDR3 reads CASSLVTSGQETQYF. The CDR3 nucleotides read TGTGCCAGCAGCTTGGTTACTAGCGGCCAAGAGACCCAGTACTTC. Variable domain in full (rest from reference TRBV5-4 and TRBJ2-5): ETGVTQSPTHLIKTRGQQVTLRCSSQSGHNTVSWYQQALGQGPQFIFQYYREEENGRGNFPPRFSGLQFPNYSSELNVNALELDDSALYLCASSLVTSGQETQYFGPGTRLLVL.